A selection of T cell receptor beta chains follows, all from one sample in a study of blood T cell repertoires in COVID-19. Profiling relied on immunoSEQ multiplex PCR, and the TCRdb table lists in-frame clones only, not all of them. The profile shows some 150,000 clones, about 79% of them singletons. The material sequenced was peripheral blood. These receptors were obtained from a woman between 50 and 59 years old with acute or convalescent COVID-19. Both conserved end residues are part of each CDR3. The D gene is left open where the match is weak. Clone size is shown for a subset of rows, as once, few, many or a class of expanded clone.

J	D	size	V	DNA	CDR3
TRBJ2-1	TRBD2	-	TRBV3-1/TRBV3-2	TGTGCCAGCAGCCAAGGGGGCGGGAGTGTGTCGTTCTTC	CASSQGGGSVSFF
TRBJ2-5	TRBD2	-	TRBV7-3	TGTGCCAGCAGCCCCGGACTAGCGGGGCCTCAAGAGACCCAGTACTTC	CASSPGLAGPQETQYF
TRBJ2-7	TRBD1	once	TRBV11-3	TGTGCCAGCAGCTCGGACAGGGATTTTGACGAGCAGTACTTC	CASSSDRDFDEQYF
TRBJ2-2	-	once	TRBV24-1	TGTGCCACCAGTGACACCAGGGGGGCCGGGGAGCTGTTTTTT	CATSDTRGAGELFF
TRBJ2-7	-	-	TRBV12-3/TRBV12-4	TGTGCCAGCAGTCAGTGGCACGAGCAGTACTTC	CASSQWHEQYF
TRBJ2-3	-	-	TRBV11-1	TGTGCCAGCAGTTATAGCGCTAGTCCCGTAGTTACGCAGTATTTT	CASSYSASPVVTQYF
TRBJ2-7	TRBD2	few	TRBV6-5	TGTGCCAGCAGTTACGCCGGACTAGGCAGCTACGAGCAGTACTTC	CASSYAGLGSYEQYF
TRBJ1-1	-	-	TRBV7-2	TGTGCCAGCAGGCCGTCGGCGGGGAACGGAGCTTTCTTT	CASRPSAGNGAFF
TRBJ2-2	-	-	TRBV7-2	TGTGCCAGCAGCTTACGACAGCTGAACACCGGGGAGCTGTTTTTT	CASSLRQLNTGELFF
TRBJ2-5	TRBD2	many	TRBV3-1/TRBV3-2	TGTGCCAGCAGCCAAGTGCGGGAGGACTACCAAGAGACCCAGTACTTC	CASSQVREDYQETQYF
TRBJ2-7	TRBD2	-	TRBV28	TGTGCCACTCTAACGGGGGGGTCCTACGAGCAGTACTTC	CATLTGGSYEQYF
TRBJ2-2	-	few	TRBV10-3	TGTGCCATCAGTGTTGGGACAAAAGGTACCGGGGAGCTGTTTTTT	CAISVGTKGTGELFF
TRBJ1-2	-	few	TRBV14	TGTGCCAGCAGCCAGGGGCCCCACTATGGCTACACCTTC	CASSQGPHYGYTF
TRBJ2-7	TRBD2	-	TRBV4-3	TGCGCCAGCAGCCTCCGGGGGTCTAGCGGCCCCTACGAGCAGTACTTC	CASSLRGSSGPYEQYF
TRBJ2-7	-	-	TRBV6-2/TRBV6-3	TGTGCCAGCAGTTACTTGTTGACAGGACCCTCCTACGAGCAGTACTTC	CASSYLLTGPSYEQYF
TRBJ2-3	-	-	TRBV11-1	TGTGCCAGCAGCTTAGATCTGCGGGATACGCAGTATTTT	CASSLDLRDTQYF
TRBJ2-1	TRBD1	-	TRBV6-2/TRBV6-3	TGTGCCAGCAGTCGAATCACAGGGGTAGAAACGAATGAGCAGTTCTTC	CASSRITGVETNEQFF
TRBJ2-3	TRBD2	-	TRBV6-2/TRBV6-3	TGTGCCAGCAGCCTATGGACTAGCCGCCCCACAGATACGCAGTATTTT	CASSLWTSRPTDTQYF
TRBJ1-5	TRBD1	once	TRBV2	TGTGCCAGCAGGATGACAGGGGTTGGAAATCAGCCCCAGCATTTT	CASRMTGVGNQPQHF
TRBJ1-2	TRBD1	-	TRBV5-3	TGTGCCAGAAGCTGTCCGGGACAGGCGATCGAATATGGCTACACCTTC	CARSCPGQAIEYGYTF
TRBJ1-2	TRBD1	once	TRBV7-6	TGTGCCAGCACCTTAGAGGGGGGCAGGGGGCACTATGGCTACACCTTC	CASTLEGGRGHYGYTF
TRBJ2-7	TRBD1	-	TRBV7-3	TGTGCCAGCAGCCCACTCGGGGGACAGGCCTACGAGCAGTACTTC	CASSPLGGQAYEQYF
TRBJ2-1	TRBD2	-	TRBV3-1/TRBV3-2	TGTGCCAGCAGCCCGAGCGGGAGGAGTTACAATGAGCAGTTCTTC	CASSPSGRSYNEQFF
TRBJ2-2	-	-	TRBV5-4	TGTGCCAGCAGCTTGGACAACCGGAACACCGGGGAGCTGTTTTTT	CASSLDNRNTGELFF
TRBJ2-7	TRBD1	-	TRBV5-1	TGCGCCAGCAGCTCTGGGACAGGGGACGAGCAGTACTTC	CASSSGTGDEQYF
TRBJ1-3	-	-	TRBV6-5	TGTGCCCTCAGTACTGGAAACACCATATATTTT	CALSTGNTIYF
TRBJ1-1	TRBD1	-	TRBV4-3	TGCGCCAGCAGCCAAGGACAGGGAGCCACTGAAGCTTTCTTT	CASSQGQGATEAFF
TRBJ1-5	-	few	TRBV5-5	TGTGCCAGCAGCTTGAACTCGGCGGGCAATCAGCCCCAGCATTTT	CASSLNSAGNQPQHF
TRBJ2-7	TRBD1	-	TRBV19	TGTGCCAGTAGCAACAGGGGGTCCTACGAGCAGTACTTC	CASSNRGSYEQYF
TRBJ2-3	TRBD2	-	TRBV7-3	TGTGCCAGCAGACCGAATGGCGGGAGTCCGCCAGATACGCAGTATTTT	CASRPNGGSPPDTQYF
TRBJ2-5	-	few	TRBV6-5	TGTGCCAGCAGTTACTCTCCCAATAGTAAGACCCAGTACTTC	CASSYSPNSKTQYF
TRBJ1-5	-	once	TRBV6-2/TRBV6-3	TGTGCCAGCAGTTTCAGGGGATCCCTAGGCAATCAGCCCCAGCATTTT	CASSFRGSLGNQPQHF
TRBJ1-3	-	-	TRBV19	TGTGCCAGTAGTATTCCAGGGCGGACGGACACCATATATTTT	CASSIPGRTDTIYF
TRBJ2-7	-	-	TRBV27	TGTGCCAGCAGTTTAGGGTCAGGGTGGGACGAGCAGTACTTC	CASSLGSGWDEQYF
TRBJ1-5	-	-	TRBV19	TGTGCCAGTAGTATTGTATTTGGGGCAGGCAATCAGCCCCAGCATTTT	CASSIVFGAGNQPQHF
TRBJ2-7	-	-	TRBV29-1	TGCAGCGTTGCCGAGCGGATCTCCTACGAGCAGTACTTC	CSVAERISYEQYF
TRBJ2-1	TRBD2	-	TRBV29-1	TGCAGCGTTGCGGGGGGTAAAAATGAGCAGTTCTTC	CSVAGGKNEQFF
TRBJ1-5	-	-	TRBV2	TGTGCCAGCAGTGAAAATGGCCCACAGCCCCAGCATTTT	CASSENGPQPQHF
TRBJ1-5	-	few	TRBV6-5	TGTGCCAGCAGTTACTCTTTAGATAGCAATCAGCCCCAGCATTTT	CASSYSLDSNQPQHF
TRBJ2-3	TRBD2	-	TRBV9	TGTGCCAGCAGCGTAGGGAGGACTAGCGGGAGCACAGATACGCAGTATTTT	CASSVGRTSGSTDTQYF
TRBJ2-1	-	few	TRBV11-2	TGTGCCAGTAACAACCCCGAATACAATGAGCAGTTCTTC	CASNNPEYNEQFF